The clone carrying this T cell receptor (beta chain) has only one observation. Authors' analysis steps: Estimation of nucleated cell counts was performed using reference gene primer amplification. Repertoires were generated with immunoSEQ multiplex PCR, while TCRdb's copy carries only in-frame clones and drops some. The D gene and trimming were derived from the DNA, and the V and J assignments and clone size from that table. This table holds 89,000 or so clones, over 90% found once. The data stem from a study of blood T cell repertoires in COVID-19. The wider study: The United States, Italy and Spain provided the acute and convalescent COVID-19 samples. T cells, B-cell-depleted T cells, or PBMCs provided the cDNA or gDNA that served as material.

V lost 3 bases, J lost 4 bases, and 9 bases lay in between. CDR3 size: 13 residues. CDR1 is SGDLS and CDR2 is YYNGEE in the germline V gene. Sequences were obtained from peripheral blood. The V gene is TRBV9, the J gene TRBJ2-3, with no clear D. The receptor comes from a human donor with active COVID-19. The donor label of this sample is uncertain. The CDR3 DNA sequence: TGTGCCAGCAGCGAGAGAACGGCAGATACGCAGTATTTT. Amino acids: CASSERTADTQYF.